The 5 T cell receptor beta chains in this list originate from one sample, sequenced in a study of T cell responses to AZD1222 COVID-19 vaccine (dated by TCRdb to 2020 to 2022). The meaning of the sample's time point label: baseline before first vaccination. The treatment or condition label, read with the paper, signifies: meningococcal conjugate vaccine given as trial control. The library was prepared using the immunoSEQ multiplex PCR assay. TCRdb re-hosts the immuneACCESS table, in-frame sequences only. Its copies lack some clones; in the studies checked, an unresolved V gene accounts for under half of them, and the cause for the rest is not known. Present in this sample are more than 95,000 clones, about 92% of which were seen just once. The ten biggest clones cover nearly 4.5% of the sample. Here the sequenced sample was peripheral blood, taken on day 0 of MenACWY control vaccination. The receptor set was obtained from an adult in good health.

The chain uses TRBV18 and TRBJ1-5, with TRBD1 matching over 10 bases. Germline CDR1 KGHSH, CDR2 LQKENI. There are 14 residues in the CDR3. V shed 6 bases, J shed 3 bases, and the junction held 2 bases outside the gene matches. The CDR3: CASSGTGDNQPQHF. The CDR3 DNA reads as TGTGCCAGCTCCGGGACAGGGGACAATCAGCCCCAGCATTTT.

This chain joins TRBV3-1 (or the pseudogene TRBV3-2) and TRBJ1-5; 8 bases match TRBD1. The V and J ends lost 1 base and 7 bases, in that order; junction bases with no gene match: 3. Germline V gene lookup returns CDR1 LGHDT and CDR2 YNNKEL (reference sequence). The CDR3 has 14 amino acids. This chain's CDR3 is CASSQGQGLQPQHF. As DNA, the CDR3 is TGTGCCAGCAGCCAAGGACAGGGGCTACAGCCCCAGCATTTT.

The V gene is TRBV23-1, the J gene TRBJ2-7; possibly TRBD2 for D (5 bases). TRBV23-1 is given ORF status, its function remaining uncertain. Trimming stripped 7 bases from V and 3 bases from J, with 7 bases between. This CDR3 has 11 amino acids. The CDR3 DNA is TGCGCCAGCAACGGGGTCTACGAGCAGTACGTC. Translating gives CASNGVYEQYV.

The V call is TRBV15, the J call TRBJ1-3, with D uncertain. The germline CDR1 and CDR2 sequences are LNHNV and YYDKDF (reference sequence). The CDR3 totals 13 residues. V was clipped by 1 base and J by 7 bases, with 8 bases between them. Written as DNA, the CDR3 is TGTGCCACCAGCAGAGCCCCACCTAACACCATATATTTT. This encodes CATSRAPPNTIYF.

This chain joins TRBV10-3 and TRBJ2-5; 9 positions match TRBD2. In germline, CDR1 is ENHRY, CDR2 SYGVKD. V shed 7 bases and J 3 bases; nucleotides not matched to a gene: 6. The CDR3 is 14 residues long. This CDR3 is CAINQAGGEETQYF. The CDR3 region has the DNA TGTGCCATCAATCAAGCGGGGGGCGAAGAGACCCAGTACTTC.